This T cell receptor (beta chain) was recorded in a study of blood T cell repertoires in COVID-19. Looking at the study overall: Whether acute or convalescent, the COVID-19 samples came from the United States, Italy and Spain. The cDNA or gDNA used as material had been derived from T cells, B-cell-depleted T cells, or PBMCs.

The authors' processing: The authors estimated nucleated cell counts from reference gene primer amplification. Data came from immunoSEQ multiplex PCR; TCRdb stores just in-frame clones and leaves some out. D and trimming were read from the DNA, whereas the V and J calls and clone size are those reported in that table. The table lists approximately 150,000 clones, approximately 85% of them singletons. Unmatched junction bases numbered 7, after V lost 3 bases and J lost 4 bases. This CDR3 contains 15 residues. Per the germline V gene, CDR1 is SGDLS and CDR2 is YYNGEE. Sequenced material: peripheral blood. The receptor was isolated from a human donor with acute or convalescent COVID-19. The donor label of this sample is uncertain. This chain connects TRBV9 to TRBJ2-1; 7 positions match TRBD2. CDR3 coding DNA: TGTGCCAGCAGCGAAACTAGCGCATCGTACAATGAGCAGTTCTTC. This translates into CASSETSASYNEQFF. Full variable domain (rest looked up from reference TRBV9 and TRBJ2-1): DSGVTQTPKHLITATGQRVTLRCSPRSGDLSVYWYQQSLDQGLQFLIQYYNGEERAKGNILERFSAQQFPDLHSELNLSSLELGDSALYFCASSETSASYNEQFFGPGTRLTVL.